The T cell receptor beta chain under discussion was sequenced for a study of cytomegalovirus exposure and HLA in healthy donors. About the study: It was reported in a later analysis that the same platform had been used for the 120 or so validation repertoires as for the approximately 700 first-cohort repertoires. Study-wide points: Rarity held for most TCR sequences, but there were some public TCRs that occurred in many donors. According to reports, the classifier identified cytomegalovirus status with high specificity and sensitivity.

In this sample, this clone turned up a few times. The target antigen is unknown. The CDR3 contains 13 residues. Germline trimming cut 7 bases from V and 5 bases from J; bases unmatched to any gene: 8. Germline V gives CDR1 SQVTM, CDR2 ANQGSEA. Measured with immunoSEQ multiplex PCR; TCRdb has only the in-frame clones, and not every one. The sample consists of about 140,000 clones, 85% to 90% of them appearing once. The TCR comes from a woman aged 18-29 years in good health and CMV-seropositive. Material for sequencing was PBMCs. V usage is TRBV29-1 and J usage is TRBJ2-7; 10 positions match TRBD1. CDR3 loop: CSGSLGQGNEQYF. The CDR3 nucleotides are TGCAGCGGGTCTCTGGGACAGGGGAACGAGCAGTACTTC.